This passage covers 6 T cell receptor beta chains from one sample sequenced in a study of Ad26.COV2.S vaccination and SARS-CoV-2 variants. The method was immunoSEQ multiplex PCR; TCRdb's version includes in-frame clones alone and lacks a portion of them. This table has over 85,000 clones, around 82% appearing once. Material: peripheral blood, obtained after recovery from COVID-19. All receptors derive from a human donor who had recovered from COVID-19.

This clone was recorded a few times. The chain links TRBV12-3 or TRBV12-4 to TRBJ1-1; D remains unclear. The CDR3 loop spans 13 amino acids. Between the trimmed V and J ends, which lost 2 bases and 4 bases, there was a span of 8 bases. CDR3 in amino acids: CASSLQDGTEAFF. The DNA of the CDR3 is TGTGCCAGCAGTTTACAGGACGGCACTGAAGCTTTCTTT.

The chain uses TRBV10-3 and TRBJ1-1; no reliable D call. The V gene's germline CDR1 is ENHRY and CDR2 SYGVKD. Trimming stripped 5 bases from V and 6 bases from J, with 13 bases between. The CDR3 length is 13 residues. The CDR3 region has the DNA TGTGCCATCAGTCCCAACCAAAACCCTGAAGCTTTCTTT. It encodes CAISPNQNPEAFF.

This clone came up a few times. J is TRBJ1-5 and V is TRBV4-3; 7 bases align to TRBD1. The CDR3 is 18 amino acids. Germline assignment: CDR1 LGHNA and CDR2 YSLEER. Germline trimming cut 0 bases from V and 3 bases from J; bases unmatched to any gene: 11. CDR3 nucleotides: TGCGCCAGCAGCCAAGATTTATCACAGGGGCCAAACAATCAGCCCCAGCATTTT. Amino acid sequence: CASSQDLSQGPNNQPQHF.

This chain joins TRBV5-4 and TRBJ2-2; 10 bases are shared with TRBD2. After removal of 4 bases from V and 4 bases from J, the junction contained 7 bases not matched to a gene. Looked up from germline, CDR1 is SGHNT and CDR2 is YYREEE (reference sequence). The CDR3 totals 16 residues. DNA of the CDR3: TGTGCCAGCAGCCCAGCGGGGGGGCCTGGCACCGGGGAGCTGTTTTTT. Protein product: CASSPAGGPGTGELFF.

There are a few counts of this clone. This sequence joins TRBV2 and TRBJ1-2; the D is unclear. In germline, CDR1 is SNHLY, CDR2 FYNNEI. The CDR3 has 15 amino acids. V was cut by 2 bases and J by 6 bases, with 16 bases left in between. CDR3 in amino acids: CASSEYLVRVDGYTF. The CDR3 DNA reads TGTGCCAGCAGTGAATATCTAGTGCGCGTTGATGGCTACACCTTC.

The chain links TRBV2 to TRBJ2-1, with D possibly matching TRBD2 (5 bases). The CDR3 loop spans 14 amino acids. Trimming shortened V by 6 bases and J by 0 bases, and 9 bases separated the two germline ends. Germline loops: CDR1 SNHLY, CDR2 FYNNEI. The CDR3 protein is CASRARGSYNEQFF. DNA of the CDR3: TGTGCCAGCAGGGCCCGGGGCTCCTACAATGAGCAGTTCTTC.